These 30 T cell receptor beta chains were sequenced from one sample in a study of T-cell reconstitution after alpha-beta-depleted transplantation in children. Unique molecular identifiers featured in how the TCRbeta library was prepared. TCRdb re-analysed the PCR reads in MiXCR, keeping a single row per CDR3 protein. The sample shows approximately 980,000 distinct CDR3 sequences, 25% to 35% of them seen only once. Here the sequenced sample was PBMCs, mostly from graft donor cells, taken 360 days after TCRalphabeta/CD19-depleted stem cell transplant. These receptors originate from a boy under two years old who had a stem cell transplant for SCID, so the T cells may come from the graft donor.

CDR3 in DNA: TGTGCCATCCTCGCCGGGACAGGACCCAATGAGCAGTTCTTC. It specifies CAILAGTGPNEQFF. The chain links TRBV11-2 to TRBJ2-1; 8 positions agree with TRBD1. J lost 6 bases, V lost 10 bases, and 11 bases had no gene match. Germline values: CDR1 SGHAT, CDR2 FQNNGV. This CDR3 comprises 14 residues.

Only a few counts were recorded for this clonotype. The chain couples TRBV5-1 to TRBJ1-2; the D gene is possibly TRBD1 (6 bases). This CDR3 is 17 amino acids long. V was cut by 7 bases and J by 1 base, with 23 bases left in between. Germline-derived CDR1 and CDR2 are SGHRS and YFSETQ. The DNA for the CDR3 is TGCGCCAGCCGTCCCTGGGGGGCGCCTTCAATTAACTATGGCTACACCTTC. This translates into CASRPWGAPSINYGYTF.

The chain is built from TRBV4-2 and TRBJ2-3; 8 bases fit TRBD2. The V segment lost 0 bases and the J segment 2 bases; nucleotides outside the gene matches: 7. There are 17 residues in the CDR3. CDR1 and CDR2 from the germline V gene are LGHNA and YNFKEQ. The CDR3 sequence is CASSQDSDSGITDTQYF. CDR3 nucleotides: TGTGCCAGCAGCCAAGATTCGGATAGCGGGATCACAGATACGCAGTATTTT.

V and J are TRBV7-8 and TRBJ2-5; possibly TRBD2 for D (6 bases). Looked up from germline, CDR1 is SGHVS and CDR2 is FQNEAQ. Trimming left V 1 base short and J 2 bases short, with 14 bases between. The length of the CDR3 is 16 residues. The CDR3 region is CASSLVRGRLQETQYF. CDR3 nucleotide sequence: TGTGCCAGCAGCTTAGTGCGGGGACGTCTTCAAGAGACCCAGTACTTC.

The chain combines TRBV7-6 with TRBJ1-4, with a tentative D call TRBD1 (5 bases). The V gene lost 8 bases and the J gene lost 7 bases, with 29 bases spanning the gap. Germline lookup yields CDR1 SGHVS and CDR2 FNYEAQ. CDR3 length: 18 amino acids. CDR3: CASAPRRGEGGGSEKLFF. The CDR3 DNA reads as TGTGCCAGCGCCCCGCGCCGGGGGGAAGGTGGGGGTAGTGAAAAACTGTTTTTT.

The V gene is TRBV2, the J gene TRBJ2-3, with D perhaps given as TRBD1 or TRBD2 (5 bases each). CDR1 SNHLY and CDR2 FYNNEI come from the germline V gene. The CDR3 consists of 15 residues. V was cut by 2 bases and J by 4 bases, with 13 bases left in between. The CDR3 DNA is TGTGCCAGCAGTGAAATGAGGGGCGAGGCAGATACGCAGTATTTT. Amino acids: CASSEMRGEADTQYF.

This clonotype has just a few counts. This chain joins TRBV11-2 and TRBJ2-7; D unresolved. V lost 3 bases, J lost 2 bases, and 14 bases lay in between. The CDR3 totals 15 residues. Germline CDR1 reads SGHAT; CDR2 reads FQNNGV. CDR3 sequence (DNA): TGTGCCAGCAGCTTCCTCGGACCGAGTCCCTACGAGCAGTACTTC. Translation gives CASSFLGPSPYEQYF.

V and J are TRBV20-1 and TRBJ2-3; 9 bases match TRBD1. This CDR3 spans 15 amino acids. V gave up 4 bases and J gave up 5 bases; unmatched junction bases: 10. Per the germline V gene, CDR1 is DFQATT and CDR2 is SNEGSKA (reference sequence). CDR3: CSATLGQGFGDTQYF. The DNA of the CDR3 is TGCAGTGCTACGTTGGGACAGGGCTTTGGAGATACGCAGTATTTT.

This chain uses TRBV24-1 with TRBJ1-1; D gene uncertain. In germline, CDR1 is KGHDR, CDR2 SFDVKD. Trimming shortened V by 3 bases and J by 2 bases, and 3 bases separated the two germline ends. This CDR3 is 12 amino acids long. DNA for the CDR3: TGTGCCACCAGTGATCCTAACACTGAAGCTTTCTTT. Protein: CATSDPNTEAFF.

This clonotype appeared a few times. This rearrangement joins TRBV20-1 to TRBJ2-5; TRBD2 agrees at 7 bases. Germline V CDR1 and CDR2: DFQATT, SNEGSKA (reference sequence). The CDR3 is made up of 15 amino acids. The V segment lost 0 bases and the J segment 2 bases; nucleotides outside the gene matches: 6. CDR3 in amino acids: CSARDLAGEQETQYF. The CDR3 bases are TGCAGTGCTAGAGATCTGGCGGGGGAGCAAGAGACCCAGTACTTC.

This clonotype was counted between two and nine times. CDR3 loop: CATRQGNYNEQFF. In DNA, the CDR3 is TGTGCCACCAGGCAGGGGAACTACAATGAGCAGTTCTTC. The chain recombines TRBV24-1 with TRBJ2-1; D perhaps matches TRBD1 (6 bases). Trimming removed 7 bases from V and 3 bases from J, with 9 bases in between. The CDR3 runs to 13 residues. Germline values: CDR1 KGHDR, CDR2 SFDVKD.

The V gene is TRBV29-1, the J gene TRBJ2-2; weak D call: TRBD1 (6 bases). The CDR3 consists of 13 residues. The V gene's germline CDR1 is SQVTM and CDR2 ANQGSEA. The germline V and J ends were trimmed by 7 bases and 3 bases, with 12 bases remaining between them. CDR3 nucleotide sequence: TGCAGCGCTCTGGACAGAGACACCGGGGAGCTGTTTTTT. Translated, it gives CSALDRDTGELFF.

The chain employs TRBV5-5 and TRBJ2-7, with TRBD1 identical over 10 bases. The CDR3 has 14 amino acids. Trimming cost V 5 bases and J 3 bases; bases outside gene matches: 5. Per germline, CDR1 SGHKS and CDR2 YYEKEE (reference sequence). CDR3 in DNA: TGTGCCAGCAGAGCGGGACAGGGGAACTACGAGCAGTACTTC. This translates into CASRAGQGNYEQYF.

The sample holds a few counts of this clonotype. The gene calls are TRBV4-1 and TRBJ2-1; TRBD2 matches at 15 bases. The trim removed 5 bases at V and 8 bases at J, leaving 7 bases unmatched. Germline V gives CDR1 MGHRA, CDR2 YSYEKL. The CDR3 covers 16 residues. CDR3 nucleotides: TGCGCCAGCAGCACCAGGACTAGCGGGGGGGCATATGAGCAGTTCTTC. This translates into CASSTRTSGGAYEQFF.

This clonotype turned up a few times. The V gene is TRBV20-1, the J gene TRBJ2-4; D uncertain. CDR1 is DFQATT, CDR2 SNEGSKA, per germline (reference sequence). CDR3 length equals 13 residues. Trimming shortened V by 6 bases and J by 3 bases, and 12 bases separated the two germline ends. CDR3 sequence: CSAQGWDKNIQYF. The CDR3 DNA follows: TGCAGTGCCCAAGGCTGGGACAAAAACATTCAGTACTTC.

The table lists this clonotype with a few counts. CDR3 DNA sequence: TGTGCCAGCAGCCCCTGGGGTGGGGGGGGCAGCTACGAGCAGTACTTC. Its translation is CASSPWGGGGSYEQYF. The chain joins TRBV7-9 to TRBJ2-7, with D perhaps TRBD2 (7 bases). Germline V CDR1 and CDR2: SEHNR, FQNEAQ (reference sequence). Trimming cost V 5 bases and J 3 bases, with 20 bases left between them. This CDR3 has 16 residues. Using reference TRBV7-9 and TRBJ2-7 for the parts outside the CDR3, the full variable domain is DTGVSQNPRHKITKRGQNVTFRCDPISEHNRLYWYRQTLGQGPEFLTYFQNEAQLEKSRLLSDRFSAERPKGSFSTLEIQRTEQGDSAMYLCASSPWGGGGSYEQYFGPGTRLTVT.

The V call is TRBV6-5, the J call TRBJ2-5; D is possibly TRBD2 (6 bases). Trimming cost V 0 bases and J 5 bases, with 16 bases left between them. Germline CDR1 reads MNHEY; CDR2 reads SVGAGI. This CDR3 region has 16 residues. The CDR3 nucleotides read TGTGCCAGCAGTTACTCCGTTGCGGGGCTGGGGGAGACCCAGTACTTC. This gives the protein CASSYSVAGLGETQYF.

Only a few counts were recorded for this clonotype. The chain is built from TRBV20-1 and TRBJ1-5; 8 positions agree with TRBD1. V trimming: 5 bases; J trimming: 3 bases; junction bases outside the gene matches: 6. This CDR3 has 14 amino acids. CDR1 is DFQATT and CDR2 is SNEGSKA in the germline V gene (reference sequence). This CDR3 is CSAYDRGFNQPQHF. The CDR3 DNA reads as TGCAGTGCTTACGACAGGGGCTTCAATCAGCCCCAGCATTTT.

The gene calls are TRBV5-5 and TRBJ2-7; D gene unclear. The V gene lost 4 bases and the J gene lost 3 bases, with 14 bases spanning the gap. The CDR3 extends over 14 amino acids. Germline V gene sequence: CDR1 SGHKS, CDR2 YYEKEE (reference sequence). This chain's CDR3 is CASSPVRGDYEQYF. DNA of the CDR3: TGTGCCAGCAGCCCAGTCCGAGGTGACTACGAGCAGTACTTC.

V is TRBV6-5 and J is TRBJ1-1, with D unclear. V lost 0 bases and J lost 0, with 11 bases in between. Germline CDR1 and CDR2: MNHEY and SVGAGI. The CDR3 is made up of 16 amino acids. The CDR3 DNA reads TGTGCCAGCAGTTACTCGAGGGTCAGCCTGAACACTGAAGCTTTCTTT. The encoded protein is CASSYSRVSLNTEAFF.

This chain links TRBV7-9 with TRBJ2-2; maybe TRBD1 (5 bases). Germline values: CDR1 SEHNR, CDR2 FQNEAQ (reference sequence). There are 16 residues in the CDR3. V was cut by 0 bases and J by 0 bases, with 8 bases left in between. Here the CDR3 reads CASSLALGPNTGELFF. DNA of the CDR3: TGTGCCAGCAGCTTAGCCTTGGGGCCGAACACCGGGGAGCTGTTTTTT.

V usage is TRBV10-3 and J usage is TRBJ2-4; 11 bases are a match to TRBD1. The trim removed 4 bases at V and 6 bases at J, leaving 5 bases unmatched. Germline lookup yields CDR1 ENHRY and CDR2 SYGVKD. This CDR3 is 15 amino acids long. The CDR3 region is CAISGSGTGGNIQYF. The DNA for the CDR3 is TGTGCCATCAGTGGATCCGGGACAGGGGGAAACATTCAGTACTTC.

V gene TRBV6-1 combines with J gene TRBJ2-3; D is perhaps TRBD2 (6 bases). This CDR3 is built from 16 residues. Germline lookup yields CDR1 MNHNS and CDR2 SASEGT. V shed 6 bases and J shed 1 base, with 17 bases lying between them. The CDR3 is CASSPNWGVGTDTQYF. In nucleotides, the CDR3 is TGTGCCAGCAGCCCCAACTGGGGGGTGGGCACAGATACGCAGTATTTT.

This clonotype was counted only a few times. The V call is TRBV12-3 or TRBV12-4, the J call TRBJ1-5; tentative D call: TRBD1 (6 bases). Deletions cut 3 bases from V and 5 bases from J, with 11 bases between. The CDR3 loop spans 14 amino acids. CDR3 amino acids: CASSFRDTYQPQHF. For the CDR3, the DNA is TGTGCCAGCAGTTTTAGGGACACTTATCAGCCCCAGCATTTT.

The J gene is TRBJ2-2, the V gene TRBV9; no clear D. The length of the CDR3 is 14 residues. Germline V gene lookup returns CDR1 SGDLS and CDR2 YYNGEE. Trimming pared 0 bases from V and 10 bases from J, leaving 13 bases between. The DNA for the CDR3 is TGTGCCAGCAGCGTAGGGCCCCGCACTGTGGAGCTGTTTTTT. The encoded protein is CASSVGPRTVELFF.

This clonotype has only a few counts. Here the CDR3 reads CAISFRESGANVLTF. DNA for the CDR3: TGTGCCATCAGCTTCAGGGAGTCTGGGGCCAACGTCCTGACTTTC. The chain uses TRBV10-3 and TRBJ2-6; the D gene could be TRBD1 or TRBD2 (5 bases each). Trimming took 6 bases from V and 1 from J, leaving 10 bases between them. The CDR3 consists of 15 residues. Germline CDR1 is ENHRY and CDR2 is SYGVKD.

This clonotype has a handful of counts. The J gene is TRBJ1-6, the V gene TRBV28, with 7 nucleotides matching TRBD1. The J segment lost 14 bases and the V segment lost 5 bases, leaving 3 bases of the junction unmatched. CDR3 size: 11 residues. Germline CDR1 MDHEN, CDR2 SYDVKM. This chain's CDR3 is CASSEGASLHF. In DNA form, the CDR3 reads TGTGCCAGCAGTGAGGGGGCATCCCTCCACTTT.

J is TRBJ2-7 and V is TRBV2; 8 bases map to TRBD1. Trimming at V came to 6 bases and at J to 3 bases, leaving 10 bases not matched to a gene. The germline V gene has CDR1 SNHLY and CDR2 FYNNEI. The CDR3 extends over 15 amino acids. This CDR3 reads CASRLGSGTGYEQYF. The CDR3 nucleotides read TGTGCCAGCAGACTAGGATCCGGGACAGGCTACGAGCAGTACTTC. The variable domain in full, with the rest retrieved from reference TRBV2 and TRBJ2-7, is EPEVTQTPSHQVTQMGQEVILRCVPISNHLYFYWYRQILGQKVEFLVSFYNNEISEKSEIFDDQFSVERPDGSNFTLKIRSTKLEDSAMYFCASRLGSGTGYEQYFGPGTRLTVT.

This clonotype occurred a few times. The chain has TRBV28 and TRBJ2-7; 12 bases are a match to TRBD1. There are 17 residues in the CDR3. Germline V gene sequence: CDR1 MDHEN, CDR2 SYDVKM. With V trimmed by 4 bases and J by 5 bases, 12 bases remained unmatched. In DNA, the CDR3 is TGTGCCAGCAGTTCATGGGGACAGGGGGCTCGGGATAACGAGCAGTACTTC. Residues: CASSSWGQGARDNEQYF.

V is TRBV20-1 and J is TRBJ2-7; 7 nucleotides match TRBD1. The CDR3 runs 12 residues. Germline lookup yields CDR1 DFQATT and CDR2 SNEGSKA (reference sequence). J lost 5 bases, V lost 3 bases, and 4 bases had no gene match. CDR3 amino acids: CSASKGANEQYF. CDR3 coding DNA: TGCAGTGCTAGTAAGGGGGCGAACGAGCAGTACTTC.